The 8 T cell receptor beta chains below were found in one sample sequenced in a study of T cell repertoires in cytomegalovirus infection. TCRdb re-derived calls from the reads in MiXCR, one entry per CDR3 protein. The sample contains 230,000 or so distinct CDR3 sequences, 35% to 40% of which appear only once. The antigens of these receptors remain unknown. The source was CD8+ T cells from cultured PBMCs, collected from culture after CMV antigen stimulation. Receptors originate from a human donor in good health (CMV status not recorded). Some clones in this sample may be carry-over from other donors' samples.

The chain joins TRBV30 to TRBJ2-2; D not certain. In germline, CDR1 is GTSNPN, CDR2 SVGIG (reference sequence). The V and J ends lost 2 bases and 5 bases respectively, with 9 bases between them. This CDR3 comprises 13 residues. This chain's CDR3 is CAWSFDQTGELFF. Written as DNA, the CDR3 is TGTGCCTGGAGTTTTGACCAGACCGGGGAGCTGTTTTTT.

J is TRBJ2-7 and V is TRBV28; no reliable D call. This CDR3 region has 14 residues. Between the trimmed V and J ends, which lost 4 bases and 2 bases, there was a span of 12 bases. Per germline, CDR1 MDHEN and CDR2 SYDVKM. CDR3 in DNA: TGTGCCAGCAGTTCGGGCAGTGACACCTACGAGCAGTACTTC. Protein: CASSSGSDTYEQYF.

This clonotype has a handful of counts. The chain carries TRBV7-8 and TRBJ2-3; TRBD2 matches at 10 bases. This CDR3 spans 16 amino acids. Germline V gene sequence: CDR1 SGHVS, CDR2 FQNEAQ. J gave up 6 bases and V 4 bases, and 10 bases lay outside the gene matches. CDR3 DNA: TGTGCCAGCAGCTCTATTAGCGGGGGGCCCAGGGATACGCAGTATTTT. The encoded protein is CASSSISGGPRDTQYF.

The CDR3 here is CASSVILGWGSYEQYF. The CDR3 region has the DNA TGTGCCAGCAGCGTTATCCTCGGGTGGGGCTCCTACGAGCAGTACTTC. The chain employs TRBV9 and TRBJ2-7, with D unresolved. Germline assignment: CDR1 SGDLS and CDR2 YYNGEE. CDR3 size: 16 residues. V shed 2 bases and J shed 0 bases, with 15 bases lying between them.

This clonotype was observed a few times. CDR3 sequence reads: CASSIEGDEQFF. The CDR3, as DNA: TGTGCCAGCAGCATAGAGGGTGATGAGCAGTTCTTC. The chain recombines TRBV9 with TRBJ2-1; weak D call: TRBD2 (5 bases). CDR3 size: 12 residues. Between the trimmed V and J ends, which lost 4 bases and 8 bases, there was a span of 10 bases. Per germline, CDR1 SGDLS and CDR2 YYNGEE. The entire variable domain, with the rest obtained from reference TRBV9 and TRBJ2-1, is as follows: DSGVTQTPKHLITATGQRVTLRCSPRSGDLSVYWYQQSLDQGLQFLIQYYNGEERAKGNILERFSAQQFPDLHSELNLSSLELGDSALYFCASSIEGDEQFFGPGTRLTVL.

In the case of this clonotype: The junction differs from germline at one of its ends, possibly a read error. The chain has TRBV4-1 and TRBJ2-2, with D unclear. The CDR3 has 16 residues. Germline CDR1 and CDR2: MGHRA and YSYEKL. CDR3 sequence (DNA): TGTGCCAGCAGCCAAGTAGTTAATAGTGTCTTAGGGGAGCTGTTTTTT. It specifies CASSQVVNSVLGELFF.

V is TRBV6-6 and J is TRBJ2-1; D remains unclear. The CDR3 contains 12 residues. Trimming cost V 5 bases and J 7 bases, with 9 bases left between them. Per germline, CDR1 MNHNY and CDR2 SVGAGI (reference sequence). The CDR3 DNA is TGTGCCAGCAGTGTTTGGGGTAATGAGCAGTTCTTC. This gives the protein CASSVWGNEQFF.

This clonotype was seen only a few times. The chain links TRBV11-2 to TRBJ1-1; the match to TRBD1 covers 7 bases. Germline V CDR1 and CDR2: SGHAT, FQNNGV. This CDR3 contains 15 residues. The ends lost 6 bases at V and 0 bases at J; junction bases unmatched: 7. CDR3 nucleotides: TGTGCCAGCAGTCCTGCGGGACAGCTGAACACTGAAGCTTTCTTT. Translation gives CASSPAGQLNTEAFF.